The clone carrying this T cell receptor (beta chain) was detected many times. Amplification of TCR alpha and beta CDR3 regions from RNA used iRepertoire nested multiplex PCR. TCRdb recomputed calls from the multiplex PCR reads with MiXCR, one row per CDR3 protein. The sample has about 140,000 distinct CDR3 sequences, more than 35% seen once; the top ten hold 15% to 25%. V was cut by 5 bases and J by 1 base, with 3 bases left in between. Germline loops: CDR1 MNHEY, CDR2 SMNVEV (reference sequence). CDR3 length equals 12 residues. This entry belongs to a study of glioma-infiltrating T cells. Sequenced input: glioma tissue, nonneoplastic brain tissue, or PBMCs (not recorded which). The chain uses TRBV27 and TRBJ1-5; D gene unclear. This clonotype originated in a human donor with low-grade glioma or glioblastoma, undergoing nonglioma brain surgery, or in good health (not recorded which). CDR3 nucleotides: TGTGCCAGCAGTGGAAGCAATCAGCCCCAGCATTTT. Protein sequence: CASSGSNQPQHF.